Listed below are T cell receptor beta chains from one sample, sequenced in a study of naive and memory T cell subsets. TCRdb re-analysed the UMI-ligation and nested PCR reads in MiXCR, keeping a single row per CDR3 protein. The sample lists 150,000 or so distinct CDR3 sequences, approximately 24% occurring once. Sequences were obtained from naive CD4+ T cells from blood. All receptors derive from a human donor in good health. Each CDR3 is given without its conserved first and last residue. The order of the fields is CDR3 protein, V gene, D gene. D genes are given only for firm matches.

cdr3_aa: SARSRVAGELF; v_call: TRBV20-1; d_call: NA
cdr3_aa: ASSHGTGLANYGYT; v_call: TRBV12-3/TRBV12-4; d_call: TRBD1
cdr3_aa: ASIPGTSRNTGELF; v_call: TRBV28; d_call: TRBD2
cdr3_aa: ASSSTGGSGDNEQY; v_call: TRBV5-1; d_call: NA
cdr3_aa: ASSELKKGTEAF; v_call: TRBV6-1; d_call: NA
cdr3_aa: AIKGDLAEFYNEQF; v_call: TRBV10-3; d_call: TRBD2
cdr3_aa: ASSVGGAGANVLT; v_call: TRBV9; d_call: TRBD2
cdr3_aa: SASKGTTVGEKLF; v_call: TRBV20-1; d_call: NA
cdr3_aa: ASSDGYTEAF; v_call: TRBV2; d_call: NA
cdr3_aa: ASSLLDHSYEQY; v_call: TRBV5-6; d_call: NA
cdr3_aa: ASSFLGEPNYEQY; v_call: TRBV27; d_call: NA
cdr3_aa: SVGGQGYGYT; v_call: TRBV29-1; d_call: TRBD1
cdr3_aa: SARLRDYSNQPQH; v_call: TRBV20-1; d_call: NA
cdr3_aa: AWTLSRDTQY; v_call: TRBV30; d_call: NA
cdr3_aa: ASARGRTNTGELF; v_call: TRBV12-3/TRBV12-4; d_call: NA
cdr3_aa: ASSQVFSGSTDTQY; v_call: TRBV4-1; d_call: NA
cdr3_aa: ASSDYLRDSKGYT; v_call: TRBV6-1; d_call: NA
cdr3_aa: ASSSQGNTGELF; v_call: TRBV25-1; d_call: NA
cdr3_aa: ASSPLSGRGETQY; v_call: TRBV9; d_call: TRBD2
cdr3_aa: ASSTSTGFGRKGGMNEQF; v_call: TRBV12-3/TRBV12-4; d_call: NA
cdr3_aa: ASSFPTSGRADDEQF; v_call: TRBV7-9; d_call: TRBD2
cdr3_aa: SAPAGRSYNSPLH; v_call: TRBV20-1; d_call: NA
cdr3_aa: ASSFLGAQETQY; v_call: TRBV7-6; d_call: NA
cdr3_aa: ASSPRGWETQY; v_call: TRBV6-6; d_call: NA
cdr3_aa: SARLGGRSYEQY; v_call: TRBV20-1; d_call: TRBD2
cdr3_aa: ASSIGTSGSYEQY; v_call: TRBV19; d_call: TRBD2
cdr3_aa: ASSQDRQGRIVGQETQY; v_call: TRBV14; d_call: NA
cdr3_aa: ASSESTSGRWDEQF; v_call: TRBV6-1; d_call: TRBD2
cdr3_aa: ASSPLVGGRLTGELF; v_call: TRBV7-3; d_call: TRBD2
cdr3_aa: ASSQQVLAGGYNEQF; v_call: TRBV4-1; d_call: TRBD2
cdr3_aa: ASSLEPGNTGNTIY; v_call: TRBV5-1; d_call: NA
cdr3_aa: ASTVEDRALNGPQH; v_call: TRBV19; d_call: TRBD1
cdr3_aa: SVARHSYEQY; v_call: TRBV29-1; d_call: NA
cdr3_aa: SVVPGSYEQY; v_call: TRBV29-1; d_call: NA
cdr3_aa: ASSFRPGDTEAF; v_call: TRBV5-1; d_call: NA
cdr3_aa: ASSLTLAGYYNEQF; v_call: TRBV5-1; d_call: TRBD2
cdr3_aa: ASSSRQGFADTQY; v_call: TRBV28; d_call: NA
cdr3_aa: ASSPSGSPYNEQF; v_call: TRBV28; d_call: TRBD2
cdr3_aa: SVFDSGANVLT; v_call: TRBV29-1; d_call: NA
cdr3_aa: SVVVFSYEQY; v_call: TRBV29-1; d_call: NA
cdr3_aa: ASSFRPSGGGYGYT; v_call: TRBV12-3/TRBV12-4; d_call: TRBD1
cdr3_aa: SAGTLYGYT; v_call: TRBV20-1; d_call: NA
cdr3_aa: ASSDGLHLSIQY; v_call: TRBV2; d_call: NA
cdr3_aa: AIAQGSHEQY; v_call: TRBV10-3; d_call: NA
cdr3_aa: ASSARGTGYLQEKLF; v_call: TRBV6-5; d_call: TRBD1
cdr3_aa: ASSAKTLFSYEQY; v_call: TRBV6-1; d_call: NA
cdr3_aa: ASSLLAASYEQY; v_call: TRBV27; d_call: NA
cdr3_aa: ASSPKWSNSPLH; v_call: TRBV12-3/TRBV12-4; d_call: NA
cdr3_aa: ASTAAYEQY; v_call: TRBV6-2/TRBV6-3; d_call: NA
cdr3_aa: ATSRSVDRDSGNTIY; v_call: TRBV15; d_call: TRBD1
cdr3_aa: ASSLLRLAGGSETQY; v_call: TRBV28; d_call: TRBD2
cdr3_aa: ASHREEAKNIQY; v_call: TRBV5-1; d_call: NA
cdr3_aa: SVIKPGQGFHEQY; v_call: TRBV20-1; d_call: TRBD1
cdr3_aa: ASSSRNQPQH; v_call: TRBV12-3/TRBV12-4; d_call: NA
cdr3_aa: ASSGDRGFSPLH; v_call: TRBV6-5; d_call: TRBD1
cdr3_aa: ASSPESTDTQY; v_call: TRBV2; d_call: NA
cdr3_aa: ASGLWESDTQY; v_call: TRBV12-5; d_call: NA